Below are 18 T cell receptor beta chains sequenced from a single sample in a study of T cells after yellow fever vaccination. TCRdb processed the 5' RACE reads anew with MiXCR; each CDR3 protein has one entry. The table lists some 300,000 distinct CDR3 sequences, approximately 10% of them singletons. The input for sequencing was CD4+ T cells sorted from PBMCs, taken 5 days after the yellow fever booster vaccination. The source is a man between 18 and 35 years old who received the YFV17D yellow fever vaccine.

There are a few counts of this clonotype. This chain links TRBV27 with TRBJ1-1, with D hard to call. The CDR3 consists of 16 residues. V dropped 1 base and J dropped 1 base, with 13 bases sitting between them. Germline assignment: CDR1 MNHEY and CDR2 SMNVEV (reference sequence). The CDR3 sequence is CASSLLSLVRNTEAFF. The CDR3 DNA reads as TGTGCCAGCAGTTTATTAAGTCTTGTGCGGAACACTGAAGCTTTCTTT.

This clonotype was picked up a small number of times. This rearrangement joins TRBV9 to TRBJ2-3; D perhaps matches TRBD2 (7 bases). V lost 4 bases to trimming and J lost 2 bases, with 17 bases between them. CDR1 is SGDLS and CDR2 is YYNGEE in the germline V gene. The CDR3 spans 16 residues. CDR3 DNA sequence: TGTGCCAGCAGCCCTGGAATTGCGGGGGCCACAGATACGCAGTATTTT. It is translated as CASSPGIAGATDTQYF. Using reference TRBV9 and TRBJ2-3 for the parts outside the CDR3, the full variable domain is DSGVTQTPKHLITATGQRVTLRCSPRSGDLSVYWYQQSLDQGLQFLIQYYNGEERAKGNILERFSAQQFPDLHSELNLSSLELGDSALYFCASSPGIAGATDTQYFGPGTRLTVL.

This clonotype turned up a few times. The rearrangement joins TRBV2 to TRBJ1-2; weak D call: TRBD1 (5 bases). V shed 5 bases and J shed 4 bases, with 14 bases lying between them. Per germline, CDR1 SNHLY and CDR2 FYNNEI. This CDR3 has 14 residues. CDR3 amino acids: CASSTPPTAYGYTF. CDR3 in DNA: TGTGCCAGCAGTACCCCACCGACAGCCTATGGCTACACCTTC.

Ten or more counts support this clonotype. The chain couples TRBV9 to TRBJ2-5, with D perhaps TRBD1 or TRBD2 (5 bases each). Trimming pared 2 bases from V and 2 bases from J, leaving 7 bases between. This CDR3 contains 13 residues. Germline values: CDR1 SGDLS, CDR2 YYNGEE. DNA of the CDR3: TGTGCCAGCAGCGTGGGGGATCAAGAGACCCAGTACTTC. Residues: CASSVGDQETQYF.

The genes are TRBV5-1 and TRBJ2-2, with 10 bases aligning to TRBD2. V dropped 2 bases and J dropped 6; count of bases not matched to a gene: 4. Germline V CDR1 and CDR2: SGHRS, YFSETQ. This CDR3 spans 15 amino acids. The CDR3 loop reads CASSLSSGGAGELFF. Here the CDR3 DNA reads TGCGCCAGCAGCTTATCGAGCGGGGGGGCCGGGGAGCTGTTTTTT.

This chain links TRBV12-3 or TRBV12-4 with TRBJ1-1; D is possibly TRBD1 (6 bases). The length of the CDR3 is 13 residues. With 9 bases removed from V and 3 bases from J, the gap between germline ends came to 14 bases. The CDR3 reads CASQLTGHTEAFF. The DNA of the CDR3 is TGTGCCAGTCAGTTAACAGGGCACACTGAAGCTTTCTTT.

This clonotype turned up a few times. The chain recombines TRBV14 with TRBJ2-3, with D possibly matching TRBD2 (5 bases). CDR1 and CDR2 (germline): SGHDN, FVKESK. The V and J ends lost 0 bases and 2 bases respectively, with 15 bases between them. This CDR3 region has 17 residues. CDR3 DNA: TGTGCCAGCAGCCAAGATTATGGGAGCAGAATCACAGATACGCAGTATTTT. Protein sequence: CASSQDYGSRITDTQYF.

The V and J genes are TRBV7-6 and TRBJ2-5; 7 bases line up with TRBD1. CDR1 and CDR2 from the germline V gene are SGHVS and FNYEAQ. The CDR3 runs 15 residues. The V gene end was trimmed by 8 bases and the J gene end by 5 bases; junction bases not matched to a gene: 14. CDR3 amino acids: CASGPTGNFRETQYF. For the CDR3, the DNA is TGTGCCAGCGGTCCGACAGGGAACTTTCGGGAGACCCAGTACTTC.

V and J are TRBV7-2 and TRBJ2-5; perhaps TRBD1 as D (7 bases). The CDR3 spans 15 residues. CDR1 SGHTA and CDR2 FQGNSA come from the germline V gene. Trimming cost V 5 bases and J 2 bases, with 15 bases left between them. The DNA for the CDR3 is TGTGCCAGCAGCGGGCGGGACAGAGGGCAAGAGACCCAGTACTTC. Protein: CASSGRDRGQETQYF.

This clonotype was recorded many times. The chain recombines TRBV6-5 with TRBJ1-4; D remains ambiguous. Germline V CDR1 and CDR2: MNHEY, SVGAGI. The CDR3 consists of 14 residues. The germline V and J ends were trimmed by 0 bases and 7 bases, with 9 bases remaining between them. The CDR3 loop is CASSYSQTREKLFF. CDR3 DNA sequence: TGTGCCAGCAGTTACTCACAGACGCGTGAAAAACTGTTTTTT.

The chain recombines TRBV29-1 with TRBJ2-7, with D unresolved. The CDR3 sequence is 10 residues long. The V end was cut by 4 bases, the J end by 4 bases, with 5 bases between. In germline, CDR1 is SQVTM, CDR2 ANQGSEA. CDR3 sequence: CSVGDYEQYF. The CDR3 DNA follows: TGCAGCGTTGGAGATTACGAGCAGTACTTC.

The chain combines TRBV27 with TRBJ1-2; tentative D call: TRBD1 (6 bases). This CDR3 spans 13 amino acids. Between the trimmed V and J ends, which lost 7 bases and 5 bases, there was a span of 14 bases. CDR1 is MNHEY, CDR2 SMNVEV, per germline (reference sequence). The CDR3 DNA sequence: TGTGCCAGCAAGGGGGTACTAGGGTATGGCTACACCTTC. Translated: CASKGVLGYGYTF.

This chain connects TRBV28 to TRBJ1-6; 10 bases match TRBD1. Germline loops: CDR1 MDHEN, CDR2 SYDVKM. The V gene end was trimmed by 6 bases and the J gene end by 7 bases; junction bases not matched to a gene: 9. This CDR3 comprises 16 residues. The chain's CDR3 is CASSAPGQGTNSPLHF. The CDR3 coding sequence is TGTGCCAGCAGCGCTCCGGGACAGGGGACCAATTCACCCCTCCACTTT. Supplemented by reference TRBV28 and TRBJ1-6, the full variable domain reads DVKVTQSSRYLVKRTGEKVFLECVQDMDHENMFWYRQDPGLGLRLIYFSYDVKMKEKGDIPEGYSVSREKKERFSLILESASTNQTSMYLCASSAPGQGTNSPLHFGNGTRLTVT.

This clonotype was observed at least ten times. The chain carries TRBV15 and TRBJ2-1, with 8 bases identical to TRBD2. V dropped 1 base and J dropped 2; count of bases not matched to a gene: 4. This CDR3 is 16 amino acids long. The germline gives CDR1 LNHNV, CDR2 YYDKDF (reference sequence). The chain's CDR3 is CATSRVIGGAYNEQFF. CDR3 coding DNA: TGTGCCACCAGCAGAGTTATCGGGGGGGCCTACAATGAGCAGTTCTTC.

This clonotype appeared many times. The chain couples TRBV24-1 to TRBJ2-5; 13 bases are shared with TRBD2. The CDR3 loop spans 16 amino acids. V lost 7 bases and J lost 5; bases outside the gene matches: 9. Germline lookup yields CDR1 KGHDR and CDR2 SFDVKD. The CDR3 here is CATSPGTSGDSETQYF. The CDR3 DNA reads as TGTGCCACCAGCCCCGGGACTAGCGGGGATTCGGAGACCCAGTACTTC.

Only a few counts were recorded for this clonotype. V usage is TRBV12-3 or TRBV12-4 and J usage is TRBJ1-1; tentatively, D is TRBD1 (5 bases). The V end was cut by 7 bases, the J end by 0 bases, with 12 bases between. CDR3 length: 14 amino acids. The CDR3 spells CASMVQVMNTEAFF. The CDR3 nucleotides are TGTGCCAGCATGGTACAGGTGATGAACACTGAAGCTTTCTTT.

The rearrangement joins TRBV4-3 to TRBJ1-1; tentatively, D is TRBD1 (6 bases). Germline V gene data show CDR1 as LGHNA and CDR2 as YSLEER. This CDR3 has 15 residues. The V gene lost 4 bases and the J gene lost 0 bases, with 12 bases spanning the gap. CDR3 in DNA: TGCGCCAGCAGCCCCGGGGGGGGGCTGAACACTGAAGCTTTCTTT. It is translated as CASSPGGGLNTEAFF.

This clonotype was observed a handful of times. The chain employs TRBV6-5 and TRBJ2-7; no definite D call. The CDR3 spans 14 residues. Germline assignment: CDR1 MNHEY and CDR2 SVGAGI. V shed 4 bases and J shed 3 bases, with 13 bases lying between them. CDR3 nucleotide sequence: TGTGCCAGCAGTTCGACCCCCCCCAACTACGAGCAGTACTTC. Translation: CASSSTPPNYEQYF.